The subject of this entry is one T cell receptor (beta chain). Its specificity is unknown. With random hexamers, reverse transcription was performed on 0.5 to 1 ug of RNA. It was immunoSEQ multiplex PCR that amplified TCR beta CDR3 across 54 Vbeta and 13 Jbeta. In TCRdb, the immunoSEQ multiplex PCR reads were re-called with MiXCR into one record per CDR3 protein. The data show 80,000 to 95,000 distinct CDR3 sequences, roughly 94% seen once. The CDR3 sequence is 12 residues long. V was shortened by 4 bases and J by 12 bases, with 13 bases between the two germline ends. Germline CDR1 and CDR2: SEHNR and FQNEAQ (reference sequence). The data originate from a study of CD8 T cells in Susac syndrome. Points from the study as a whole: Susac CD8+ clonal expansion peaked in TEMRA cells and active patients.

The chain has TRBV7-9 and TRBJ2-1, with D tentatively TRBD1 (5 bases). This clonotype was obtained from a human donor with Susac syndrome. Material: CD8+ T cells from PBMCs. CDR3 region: CASSYPARGQFF. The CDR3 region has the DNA TGTGCCAGCAGCTACCCAGCTAGGGGGCAGTTCTTC.